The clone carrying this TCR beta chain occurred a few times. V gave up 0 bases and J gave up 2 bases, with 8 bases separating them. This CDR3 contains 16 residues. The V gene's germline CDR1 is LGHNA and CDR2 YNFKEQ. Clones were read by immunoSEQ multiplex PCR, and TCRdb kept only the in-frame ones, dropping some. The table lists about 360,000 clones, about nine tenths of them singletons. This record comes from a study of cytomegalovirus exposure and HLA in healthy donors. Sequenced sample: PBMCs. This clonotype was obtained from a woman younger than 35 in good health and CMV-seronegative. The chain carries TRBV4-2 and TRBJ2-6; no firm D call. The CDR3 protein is CASSQDPSTGANVLTF. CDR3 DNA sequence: TGTGCCAGCAGCCAAGACCCCTCTACTGGGGCCAACGTCCTGACTTTC.